The rows below give T cell receptor beta chains drawn from one sample of a study of control samples from healthy donors and cancer patients. TCRdb's copy holds only in-frame clones and misses some; the assay was immunoSEQ multiplex PCR. Of 150,000 to 200,000 clones listed, more than 80% are singletons. Sequenced sample: blood. These receptor sequences come from a man younger than 40 in good health. Each CDR3 is given without its conserved first and last residue. The D gene is left open where the match is weak.

>TRBV5-6|.|TRBJ2-5
ASSFGTTKETQY
>TRBV5-1|.|TRBJ2-7
ASSFYRETYEQY
>TRBV27|.|TRBJ1-3
ASSLRAAGNTIY
>TRBV23-1|TRBD1|TRBJ2-1
ASGLQGDHEQF
>TRBV14|.|TRBJ1-2
ASSQEESSRADFNYGYT
>TRBV5-1|TRBD1|TRBJ1-2
ASSWDRGGYT
>TRBV4-2|TRBD1|TRBJ1-1
ASSQIDRDNTEAF
>TRBV2|.|TRBJ1-3
ASSEVRVSGNTIY
>TRBV4-2|.|TRBJ1-5
ASSQVSLREPQH
>TRBV18|.|TRBJ2-2
ASHFGGLANTGELF
>TRBV4-1|.|TRBJ2-7
ASSQDHSIYSYEQY
>TRBV30|.|TRBJ1-6
AWSVPRGGSKRGSPLH
>TRBV3-1/TRBV3-2|.|TRBJ2-7
ASSQDLTPSSYEQY
>TRBV24-1|TRBD2|TRBJ2-7
AAGGPYEQY
>TRBV7-2|.|TRBJ1-2
ASSLEWVAGPNYGYT
>TRBV7-8|TRBD2|TRBJ2-1
ASSPLTPGSGGRNEQF
>TRBV27|.|TRBJ2-5
ASSLSARAEETQY